The 11 T cell receptor beta chains listed next were all sequenced from one sample in a study of CD8 T cells in ankylosing spondylitis. A single record per CDR3 protein comes from TCRdb applying MiXCR to the 5' RACE reads. Of some 120,000 distinct CDR3 sequences in the sample, roughly an eighth were seen once. The sequencing sample was made of blood, either unsorted or a sorted T cell fraction (not recorded which). The receptors here all came from a female donor with ankylosing spondylitis or in good health (not recorded which).

This clonotype has at least ten counts. The chain combines TRBV20-1 with TRBJ2-5, with TRBD1 matching over 12 bases. The V gene end was trimmed by 3 bases and the J gene end by 5 bases; junction bases not matched to a gene: 10. CDR3 length equals 16 residues. CDR1 is DFQATT, CDR2 SNEGSKA, per germline (reference sequence). CDR3 in amino acids: CSASVLGQGARETQYF. The CDR3 bases are TGCAGTGCTAGCGTTTTGGGACAGGGGGCGCGGGAGACCCAGTACTTC.

This rearrangement joins TRBV27 to TRBJ1-4, with 9 bases lining up with TRBD1. Germline V gene sequence: CDR1 MNHEY, CDR2 SMNVEV (reference sequence). This CDR3 is built from 15 residues. V lost 4 bases, J lost 7 bases, and 7 bases stayed unmatched. CDR3 nucleotides: TGTGCCAGCAGTTCCGGGGACAGGGTGGGTGAAAAACTGTTTTTT. Translation gives CASSSGDRVGEKLFF.

J is TRBJ2-7 and V is TRBV20-1; D call uncertain. Trimming stripped 0 bases from V and 0 bases from J, with 9 bases between. The CDR3 has 14 amino acids. The germline V gene encodes CDR1 DFQATT and CDR2 SNEGSKA (reference sequence). For the CDR3, the DNA is TGCAGTGCTAGAGATCGGTACTTCTCCTACGAGCAGTACTTC. Protein product: CSARDRYFSYEQYF.

This clonotype was detected ten times or more. In DNA, the CDR3 is TGTGCCAGCAGTTACTCGAGTCTCGGGGCCCTGGGCGGCTACACCTTC. Protein: CASSYSSLGALGGYTF. This chain links TRBV6-5 with TRBJ1-2, with a tentative D call TRBD1 (5 bases). Germline values: CDR1 MNHEY, CDR2 SVGAGI. The ends were cut back, 0 bases at V and 8 bases at J, with 19 bases in the middle. This CDR3 contains 16 residues.

This clonotype was observed once. Given a much more abundant clone one base away, this may be a read error. This sequence joins TRBV11-2 and TRBJ2-1, with no clear D. CDR3 length equals 14 residues. Per the germline V gene, CDR1 is SGHAT and CDR2 is FQNNGV. The CDR3 sequence is CASSLDGSYNEHFF. The CDR3 DNA is TGTGCCAGCAGCTTAGACGGTTCCTACAATGAGCACTTCTTC. Full variable domain (remainder filled in from reference TRBV11-2 and TRBJ2-1): EAGVAQSPRYKIIEKRQSVAFWCNPISGHATLYWYQQILGQGPKLLIQFQNNGVVDDSQLPKDRFSAERLKGVDSTLKIQPAKLEDSAVYLCASSLDGSYNEHFFGPGTRLTVL.

The rearrangement joins TRBV5-1 to TRBJ2-2, with D perhaps matching TRBD1 (6 bases). The CDR3 runs to 16 residues. Germline V gives CDR1 SGHRS, CDR2 YFSETQ. The germline V and J ends were trimmed by 1 base and 2 bases, with 12 bases remaining between them. CDR3 nucleotide sequence: TGCGCCAGCAGCTTGATGACAGGCCGAAACACCGGGGAGCTGTTTTTT. Protein: CASSLMTGRNTGELFF.

The rearrangement joins TRBV28 to TRBJ2-5, with TRBD1 matching 7 bases. This CDR3 spans 15 amino acids. In germline, CDR1 is MDHEN, CDR2 SYDVKM. V gave up 1 base and J gave up 5 bases; unmatched junction bases: 7. This chain's CDR3 is CASSLSSMDRETQYF. For the CDR3, the DNA is TGTGCCAGCAGTTTATCGTCTATGGACAGGGAGACCCAGTACTTC. Full variable domain (missing parts from reference TRBV28 and TRBJ2-5): DVKVTQSSRYLVKRTGEKVFLECVQDMDHENMFWYRQDPGLGLRLIYFSYDVKMKEKGDIPEGYSVSREKKERFSLILESASTNQTSMYLCASSLSSMDRETQYFGPGTRLLVL.

This clonotype was seen many times. The chain employs TRBV6-1 and TRBJ1-4; 7 bases are shared with TRBD1. The CDR3 has 14 residues. Germline V gene sequence: CDR1 MNHNS, CDR2 SASEGT. V lost 5 bases and J lost 10; bases outside the gene matches: 10. The CDR3 reads CASSRDRDRAKLFF. CDR3 DNA: TGTGCCAGCAGTCGCGACAGGGACCGGGCAAAACTGTTTTTT.

The V call is TRBV19, the J call TRBJ2-3, with 11 bases fitting TRBD1. V lost 1 base, J lost 5 bases, and 29 bases stayed unmatched. There are 24 residues in the CDR3. Germline values: CDR1 LNHDA, CDR2 SQIVND (reference sequence). The CDR3 DNA sequence: TGTGCCAGTAGTATAGTAGCTTGGAGGACAGGGGGCGGTTCGCTAGGCGGGAGCGGAGATACGCAGTATTTT. The encoded protein is CASSIVAWRTGGGSLGGSGDTQYF.

This clonotype occurred many times. The chain links TRBV9 to TRBJ2-3; D not resolved. Deletions cut 0 bases from V and 2 bases from J, with 4 bases between. Germline V lookup: CDR1 SGDLS, CDR2 YYNGEE. The CDR3 totals 13 residues. The CDR3 here is CASSVGLTDTQYF. In DNA, the CDR3 is TGTGCCAGCAGCGTAGGGCTCACAGATACGCAGTATTTT.

In this sample, this clonotype turned up a few times. The chain employs TRBV7-6 and TRBJ2-1; 8 bases map to TRBD2. Germline V gene data show CDR1 as SGHVS and CDR2 as FNYEAQ. The ends lost 1 base at V and 0 bases at J; junction bases unmatched: 2. There are 16 residues in the CDR3. CDR3 DNA sequence: TGTGCCAGCAGCTTAGAGGCGGGGGGCTCCTACAATGAGCAGTTCTTC. Protein: CASSLEAGGSYNEQFF. Using reference TRBV7-6 and TRBJ2-1 for the parts outside the CDR3, the full variable domain is GAGVSQSPRYKVTKRGQDVALRCDPISGHVSLYWYRQALGQGPEFLTYFNYEAQQDKSGLPNDRFSAERPEGSISTLTIQRTEQRDSAMYRCASSLEAGGSYNEQFFGPGTRLTVL.